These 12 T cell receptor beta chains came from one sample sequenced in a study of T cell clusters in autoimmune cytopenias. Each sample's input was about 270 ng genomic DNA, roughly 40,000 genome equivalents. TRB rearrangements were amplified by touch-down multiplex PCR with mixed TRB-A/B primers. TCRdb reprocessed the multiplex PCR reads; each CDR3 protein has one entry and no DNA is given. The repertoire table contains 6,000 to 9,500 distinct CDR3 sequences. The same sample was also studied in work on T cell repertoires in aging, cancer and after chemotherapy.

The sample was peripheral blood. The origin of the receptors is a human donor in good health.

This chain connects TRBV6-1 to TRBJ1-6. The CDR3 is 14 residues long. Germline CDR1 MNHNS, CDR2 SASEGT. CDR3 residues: CASSVRISDSPLHF.

The CDR3: CASSKERGYEQYF. This chain links TRBV19 with TRBJ2-7; TCRdb picks TRBD1, but there is no DNA to check that call. The CDR3 is made up of 13 amino acids. Germline V gene data show CDR1 as LNHDA and CDR2 as SQIVND (reference sequence).

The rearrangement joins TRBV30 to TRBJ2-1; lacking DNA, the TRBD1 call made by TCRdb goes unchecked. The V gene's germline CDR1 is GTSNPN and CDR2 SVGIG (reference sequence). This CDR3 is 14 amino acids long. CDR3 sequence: CAWKRGITYNEQFF. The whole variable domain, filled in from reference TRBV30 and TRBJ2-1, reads SQTIHQWPATLVQPVGSPLSLECTVEGTSNPNLYWYRQAAGRGLQLLFYSVGIGQISSEVPQNLSASRPQDRQFILSSKKLLLSDSGFYLCAWKRGITYNEQFFGPGTRLTVL.

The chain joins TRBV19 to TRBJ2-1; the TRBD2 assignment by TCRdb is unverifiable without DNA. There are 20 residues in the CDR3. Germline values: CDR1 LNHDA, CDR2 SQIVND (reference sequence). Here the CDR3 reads CASSYTGLVPYSSSYNEQFF.

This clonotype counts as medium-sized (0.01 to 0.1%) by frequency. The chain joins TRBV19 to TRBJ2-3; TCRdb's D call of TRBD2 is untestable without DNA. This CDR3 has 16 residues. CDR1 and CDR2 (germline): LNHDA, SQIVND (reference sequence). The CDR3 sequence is CASSLTSPASEDTQYF.

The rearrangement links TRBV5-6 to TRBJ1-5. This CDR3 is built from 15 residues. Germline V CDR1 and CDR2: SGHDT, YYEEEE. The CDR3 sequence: CASSSKGPSNQPQHF.

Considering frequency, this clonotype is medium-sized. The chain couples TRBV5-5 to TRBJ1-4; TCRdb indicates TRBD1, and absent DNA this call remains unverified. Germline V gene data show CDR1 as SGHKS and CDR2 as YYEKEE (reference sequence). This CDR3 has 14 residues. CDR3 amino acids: CASTGRQGNEKLFF.

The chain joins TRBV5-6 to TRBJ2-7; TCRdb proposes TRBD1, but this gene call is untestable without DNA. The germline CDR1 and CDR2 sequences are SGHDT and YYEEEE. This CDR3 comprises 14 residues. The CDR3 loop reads CASSWTGKPYEQYF. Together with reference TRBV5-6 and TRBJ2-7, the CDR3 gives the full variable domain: DAGVTQSPTHLIKTRGQQVTLRCSPKSGHDTVSWYQQALGQGPQFIFQYYEEEERQRGNFPDRFSGHQFPNYSSELNVNALLLGDSALYLCASSWTGKPYEQYFGPGTRLTVT.

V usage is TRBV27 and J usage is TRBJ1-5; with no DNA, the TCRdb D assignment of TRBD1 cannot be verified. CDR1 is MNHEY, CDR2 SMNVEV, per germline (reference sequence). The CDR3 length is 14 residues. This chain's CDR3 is CASSVQGGNQPQHF.

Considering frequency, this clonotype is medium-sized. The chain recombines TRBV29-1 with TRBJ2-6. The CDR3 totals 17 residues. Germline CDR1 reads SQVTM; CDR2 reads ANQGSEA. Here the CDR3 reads CSVEYRAGQSGANVLTF.

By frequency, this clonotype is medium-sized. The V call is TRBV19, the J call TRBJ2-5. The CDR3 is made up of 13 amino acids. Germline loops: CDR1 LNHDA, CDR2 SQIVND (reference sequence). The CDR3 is CASSQTTQETQYF.

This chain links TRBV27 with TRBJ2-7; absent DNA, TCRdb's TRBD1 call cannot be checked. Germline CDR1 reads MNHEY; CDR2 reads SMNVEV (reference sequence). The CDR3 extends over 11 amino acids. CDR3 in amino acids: CANTGNYEQYF.